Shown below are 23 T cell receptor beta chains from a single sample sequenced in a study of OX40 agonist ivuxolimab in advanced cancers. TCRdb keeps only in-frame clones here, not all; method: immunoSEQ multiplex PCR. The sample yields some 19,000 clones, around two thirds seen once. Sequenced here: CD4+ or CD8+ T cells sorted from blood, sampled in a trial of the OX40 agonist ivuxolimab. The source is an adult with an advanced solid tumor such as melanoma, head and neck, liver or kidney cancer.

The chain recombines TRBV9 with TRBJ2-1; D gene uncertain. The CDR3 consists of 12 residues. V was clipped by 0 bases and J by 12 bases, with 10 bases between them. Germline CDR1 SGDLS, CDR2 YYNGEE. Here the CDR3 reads CASSVEGLPQFF. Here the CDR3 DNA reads TGTGCCAGCAGCGTAGAAGGCCTACCGCAGTTCTTC.

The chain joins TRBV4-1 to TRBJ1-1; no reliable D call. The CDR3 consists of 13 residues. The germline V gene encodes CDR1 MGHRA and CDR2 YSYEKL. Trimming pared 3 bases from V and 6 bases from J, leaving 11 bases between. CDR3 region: CASSQQIAPEAFF. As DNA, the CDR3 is TGCGCCAGCAGCCAGCAGATAGCCCCTGAAGCTTTCTTT.

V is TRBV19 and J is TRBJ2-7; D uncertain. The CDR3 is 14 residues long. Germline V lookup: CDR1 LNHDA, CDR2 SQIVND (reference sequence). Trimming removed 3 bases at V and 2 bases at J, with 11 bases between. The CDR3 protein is CASSIYVGTYEQYF. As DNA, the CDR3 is TGTGCCAGTAGTATTTATGTCGGAACCTACGAGCAGTACTTC. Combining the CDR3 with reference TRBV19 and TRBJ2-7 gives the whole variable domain DGGITQSPKYLFRKEGQNVTLSCEQNLNHDAMYWYRQDPGQGLRLIYYSQIVNDFQKGDIAEGYSVSREKKESFPLTVTSAQKNPTAFYLCASSIYVGTYEQYFGPGTRLTVT.

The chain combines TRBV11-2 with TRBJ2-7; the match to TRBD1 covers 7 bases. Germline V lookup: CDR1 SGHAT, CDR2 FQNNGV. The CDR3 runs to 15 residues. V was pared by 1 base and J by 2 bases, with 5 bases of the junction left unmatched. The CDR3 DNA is TGTGCCAGCAGCTTAGGACAGGGCCCGACCTACGAGCAGTACTTC. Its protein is CASSLGQGPTYEQYF.

The CDR3 protein is CASSITGPHNEQFF. The CDR3, as DNA: TGTGCCAGTAGTATAACAGGGCCCCACAATGAGCAGTTCTTC. The genes are TRBV19 and TRBJ2-1; TRBD1 might be the D (6 bases). Trimming took 2 bases from V and 5 from J, leaving 10 bases between them. The length of the CDR3 is 14 residues. Per the germline V gene, CDR1 is LNHDA and CDR2 is SQIVND (reference sequence).

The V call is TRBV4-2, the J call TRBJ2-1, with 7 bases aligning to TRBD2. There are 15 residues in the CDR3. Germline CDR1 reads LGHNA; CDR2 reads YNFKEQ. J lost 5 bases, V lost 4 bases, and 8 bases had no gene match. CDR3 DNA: TGTGCCAGCAGCCCCCACTTGGGGGGGAACAATGAGCAGTTCTTC. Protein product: CASSPHLGGNNEQFF.

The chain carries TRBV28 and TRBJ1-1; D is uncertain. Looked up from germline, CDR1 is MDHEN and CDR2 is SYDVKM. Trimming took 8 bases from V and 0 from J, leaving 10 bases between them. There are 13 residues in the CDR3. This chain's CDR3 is CASDDNMNTEAFF. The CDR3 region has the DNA TGTGCCAGCGACGATAACATGAACACTGAAGCTTTCTTT.

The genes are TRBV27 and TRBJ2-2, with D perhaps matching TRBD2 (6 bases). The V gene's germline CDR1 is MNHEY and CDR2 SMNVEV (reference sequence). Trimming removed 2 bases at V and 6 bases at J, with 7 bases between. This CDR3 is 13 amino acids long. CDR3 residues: CASSLGTSGELFF. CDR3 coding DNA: TGTGCCAGCAGTTTAGGGACTTCCGGGGAGCTGTTTTTT.

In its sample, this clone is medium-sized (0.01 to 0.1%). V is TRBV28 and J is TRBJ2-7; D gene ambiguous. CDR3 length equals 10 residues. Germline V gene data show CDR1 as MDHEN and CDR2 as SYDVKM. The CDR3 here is CAAGGYEQYF. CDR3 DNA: TGTGCTGCCGGCGGCTACGAGCAGTACTTC.

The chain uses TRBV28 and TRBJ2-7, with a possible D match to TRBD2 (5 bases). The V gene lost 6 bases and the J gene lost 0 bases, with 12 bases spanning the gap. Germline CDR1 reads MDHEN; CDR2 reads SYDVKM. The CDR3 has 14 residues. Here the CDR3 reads CASRDAGVSYEQYF. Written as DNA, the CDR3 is TGTGCCAGCAGAGATGCCGGGGTCTCCTACGAGCAGTACTTC.

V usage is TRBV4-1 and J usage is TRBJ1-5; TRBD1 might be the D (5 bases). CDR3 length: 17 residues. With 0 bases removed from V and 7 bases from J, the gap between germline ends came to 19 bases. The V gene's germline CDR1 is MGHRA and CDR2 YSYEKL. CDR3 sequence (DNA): TGCGCCAGCAGCCAAGATAGACAGAGTACTGGTGGGCAGCCCCAGCATTTT. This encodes CASSQDRQSTGGQPQHF.

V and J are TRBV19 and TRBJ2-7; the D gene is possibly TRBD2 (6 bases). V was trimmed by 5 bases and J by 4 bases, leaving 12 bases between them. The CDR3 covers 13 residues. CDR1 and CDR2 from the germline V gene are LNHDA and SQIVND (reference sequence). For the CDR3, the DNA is TGTGCCAGTAGTCGCGGACTATTATACGAGCAGTACTTC. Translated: CASSRGLLYEQYF. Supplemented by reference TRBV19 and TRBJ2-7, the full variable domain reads DGGITQSPKYLFRKEGQNVTLSCEQNLNHDAMYWYRQDPGQGLRLIYYSQIVNDFQKGDIAEGYSVSREKKESFPLTVTSAQKNPTAFYLCASSRGLLYEQYFGPGTRLTVT.

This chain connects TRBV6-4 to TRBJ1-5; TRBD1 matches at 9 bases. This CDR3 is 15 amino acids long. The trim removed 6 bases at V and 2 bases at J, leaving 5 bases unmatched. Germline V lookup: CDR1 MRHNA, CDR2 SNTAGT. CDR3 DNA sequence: TGTGCCAGCAGCCGGACAGGGGAGGGCAATCAGCCCCAGCATTTT. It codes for CASSRTGEGNQPQHF.

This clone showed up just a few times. The CDR3 coding sequence is TGTGCCAGCAGCTGGCCCGGGAATTCCTTCTATGGCTACACCTTC. The encoded protein is CASSWPGNSFYGYTF. The chain recombines TRBV5-6 with TRBJ1-2; no reliable D call. CDR1 and CDR2 from the germline V gene are SGHDT and YYEEEE. Trimming cost V 3 bases and J 4 bases, with 16 bases left between them. This CDR3 spans 15 amino acids.

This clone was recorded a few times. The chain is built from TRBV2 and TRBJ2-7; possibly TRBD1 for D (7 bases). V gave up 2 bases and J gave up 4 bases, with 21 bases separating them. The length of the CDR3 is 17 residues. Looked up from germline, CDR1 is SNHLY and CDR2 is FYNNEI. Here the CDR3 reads CASSERGTESLSYEQYF. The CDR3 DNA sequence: TGTGCCAGCAGTGAACGGGGGACAGAGAGCCTGAGTTACGAGCAGTACTTC. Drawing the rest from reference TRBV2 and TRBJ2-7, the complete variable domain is EPEVTQTPSHQVTQMGQEVILRCVPISNHLYFYWYRQILGQKVEFLVSFYNNEISEKSEIFDDQFSVERPDGSNFTLKIRSTKLEDSAMYFCASSERGTESLSYEQYFGPGTRLTVT.

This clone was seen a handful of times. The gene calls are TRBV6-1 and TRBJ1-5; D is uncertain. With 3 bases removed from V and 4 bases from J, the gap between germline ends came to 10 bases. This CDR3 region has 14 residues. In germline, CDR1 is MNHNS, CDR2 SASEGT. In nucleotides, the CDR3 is TGTGCCAGCAGTGATAACGGGGAGAATCAGCCCCAGCATTTT. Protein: CASSDNGENQPQHF.

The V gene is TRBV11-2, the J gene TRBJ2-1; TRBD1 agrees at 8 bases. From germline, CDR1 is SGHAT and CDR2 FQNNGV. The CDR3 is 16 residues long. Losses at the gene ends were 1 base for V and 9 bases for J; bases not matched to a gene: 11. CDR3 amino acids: CASSLGAGGLMGEQFF. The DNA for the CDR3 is TGTGCCAGCAGCTTAGGTGCAGGGGGCTTGATGGGTGAGCAGTTCTTC.

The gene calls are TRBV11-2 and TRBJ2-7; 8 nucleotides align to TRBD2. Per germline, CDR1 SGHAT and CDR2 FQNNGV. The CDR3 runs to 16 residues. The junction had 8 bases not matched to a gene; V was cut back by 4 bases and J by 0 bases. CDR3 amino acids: CASSYSGGGSSYEQYF. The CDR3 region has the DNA TGTGCCAGCAGCTATAGTGGCGGGGGGAGCTCCTACGAGCAGTACTTC.

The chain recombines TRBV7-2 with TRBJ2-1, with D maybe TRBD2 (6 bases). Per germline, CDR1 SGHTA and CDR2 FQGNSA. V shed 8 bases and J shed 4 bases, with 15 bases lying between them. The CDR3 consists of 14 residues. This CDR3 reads CASLGLNRYNEQFF. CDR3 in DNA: TGTGCCAGCTTGGGACTCAACCGGTACAATGAGCAGTTCTTC.

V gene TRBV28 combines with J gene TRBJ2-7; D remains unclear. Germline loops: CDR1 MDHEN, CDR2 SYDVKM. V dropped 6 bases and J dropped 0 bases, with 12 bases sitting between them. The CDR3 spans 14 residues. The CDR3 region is CASRPAVSSYEQYF. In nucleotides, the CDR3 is TGTGCCAGCAGGCCCGCAGTGAGCTCCTACGAGCAGTACTTC. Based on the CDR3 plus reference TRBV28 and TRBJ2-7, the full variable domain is DVKVTQSSRYLVKRTGEKVFLECVQDMDHENMFWYRQDPGLGLRLIYFSYDVKMKEKGDIPEGYSVSREKKERFSLILESASTNQTSMYLCASRPAVSSYEQYFGPGTRLTVT.

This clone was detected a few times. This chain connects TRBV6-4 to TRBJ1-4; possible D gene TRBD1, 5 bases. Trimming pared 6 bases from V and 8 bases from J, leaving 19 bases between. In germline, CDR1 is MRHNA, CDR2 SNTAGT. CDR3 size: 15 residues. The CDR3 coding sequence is TGTGCCAGCAGGGAATACCGGGACGGGGAAGAAAAACTGTTTTTT. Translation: CASREYRDGEEKLFF.

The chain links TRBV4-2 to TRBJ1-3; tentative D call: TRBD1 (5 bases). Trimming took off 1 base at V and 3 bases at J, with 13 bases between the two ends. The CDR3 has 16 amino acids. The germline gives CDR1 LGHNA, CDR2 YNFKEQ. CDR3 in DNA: TGTGCCAGCAGCCAAGCAGCAGGGTTCGATGGAAACACCATATATTTT. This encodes CASSQAAGFDGNTIYF.

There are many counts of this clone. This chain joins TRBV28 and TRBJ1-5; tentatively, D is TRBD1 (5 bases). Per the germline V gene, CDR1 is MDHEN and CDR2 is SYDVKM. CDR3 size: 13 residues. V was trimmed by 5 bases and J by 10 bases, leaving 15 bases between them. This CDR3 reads CASSLGDVFPQHF. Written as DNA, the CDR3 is TGTGCCAGCAGTCTAGGGGACGTGTTTCCCCAGCATTTT.